Listed below are T cell receptor beta chains from one sample, sequenced in a study of CD8 T cells in ankylosing spondylitis. TCRdb processed the 5' RACE reads anew with MiXCR; each CDR3 protein has one entry. The sample records some 240,000 distinct CDR3 sequences, 18% being singletons. Input material: blood, either unsorted or a sorted T cell fraction (not recorded which). All receptors derive from a male donor with ankylosing spondylitis or in good health (not recorded which). CDR3s include the opening cysteine and the closing phenylalanine or tryptophan. A D gene is named only where the DNA matches it firmly. Size values are once, few and many counts, or a class for expanded clones, and some rows have none.

-	TRBD1	TRBV4-1	TRBJ1-2	CASSQPGTVRYGYTF	TGCGCCAGCAGCCAACCCGGGACAGTCCGCTATGGCTACACCTTC
-	TRBD1	TRBV12-3/TRBV12-4	TRBJ2-7	CASSYAGTGNYF	TGTGCCAGCAGTTATGCCGGGACAGGGAATTACTTC
many	-	TRBV6-5	TRBJ2-1	CASSYNYLNEQFF	TGTGCCAGCAGTTACAACTATTTGAATGAGCAGTTCTTC
-	TRBD1	TRBV20-1	TRBJ2-1	CSAAGHEGQGAVYVDEQFF	TGCAGTGCAGCCGGACACGAAGGACAGGGGGCGGTCTACGTGGATGAGCAGTTCTTC
-	TRBD1	TRBV24-1	TRBJ2-1	CATSPGQNEQFF	TGTGCCACTTCCCCGGGACAGAATGAGCAGTTCTTC
-	TRBD1	TRBV9	TRBJ2-5	CASSALDRGEETQYF	TGTGCCAGCAGCGCCTTAGACAGGGGTGAGGAGACCCAGTACTTC
-	TRBD2	TRBV28	TRBJ2-5	CASSLNQEAGVEWTQYF	TGTGCCAGCAGCTTGAACCAGGAAGCGGGAGTTGAATGGACCCAGTACTTC
many	TRBD2	TRBV28	TRBJ2-1	CASSLRGRDSTISF	TGTGCCAGCAGCCTCCGGGGGAGGGATTCGACTATTAGCTTC
-	TRBD2	TRBV7-9	TRBJ2-1	CASSYSGTYEQFF	TGTGCCAGCAGCTATAGCGGGACCTATGAGCAGTTCTTC
many	-	TRBV7-2	TRBJ2-4	CASNSLDLAKNIQYF	TGTGCCAGCAACTCCTTGGATCTAGCCAAAAACATTCAGTACTTC
few	-	TRBV4-1	TRBJ1-4	CASSQVSGYEKLFF	TGCGCCAGCAGCCAAGTTTCAGGGTATGAAAAACTGTTTTTT
many	-	TRBV20-1	TRBJ2-7	CSANPPTSAGSYEQYF	TGCAGTGCTAACCCCCCGACGAGTGCGGGCTCCTACGAGCAGTACTTC
few	-	TRBV20-1	TRBJ2-5	CSARDGEQDYRTQYF	TGCAGTGCTAGAGATGGGGAACAAGATTATCGGACCCAGTACTTC
-	-	TRBV4-3	TRBJ2-7	CASSHGQGHEQYF	TGCGCCAGCAGTCATGGGCAGGGCCACGAGCAGTACTTC
-	-	TRBV12-3/TRBV12-4	TRBJ2-2	CASTRDENTGELFF	TGTGCCAGCACCCGGGACGAGAACACCGGGGAGCTGTTTTTT
many	-	TRBV5-1	TRBJ2-5	CASSSTPETQYF	TGCGCCAGCAGCTCCACCCCGGAGACCCAGTACTTC
-	-	TRBV6-1	TRBJ2-2	CASSKQGTGELFF	TGTGCCAGCAGTAAGCAGGGGACCGGGGAGCTGTTTTTT
-	-	TRBV27	TRBJ2-1	CASTDSSYNEQFF	TGTGCCAGCACGGACAGCTCCTACAATGAGCAGTTCTTC
few	-	TRBV6-5	TRBJ2-5	CASSYDAVSETQYF	TGTGCCAGCAGTTACGACGCAGTGTCTGAGACCCAGTACTTC
-	TRBD2	TRBV7-9	TRBJ2-1	CASSTRTSGINEQFF	TGTGCCAGCAGCACACGGACTAGCGGGATCAATGAGCAGTTCTTC
few	TRBD2	TRBV2	TRBJ2-5	CAIAGEFQETQYF	TGTGCCATAGCGGGAGAATTCCAAGAGACCCAGTACTTC
few	-	TRBV20-1	TRBJ2-3	CSAPTPDTQYF	TGCAGTGCTCCCACCCCCGATACGCAGTATTTT
-	-	TRBV13	TRBJ2-2	CASSLASGDGNTGELFF	TGTGCCAGCAGCTTAGCGTCCGGGGACGGTAACACCGGGGAGCTGTTTTTT
few	TRBD2	TRBV4-1	TRBJ2-3	CASSYTPGLAGADTQYF	TGCGCCAGCAGCTACACACCGGGACTAGCGGGAGCAGATACGCAGTATTTT
few	TRBD2	TRBV29-1	TRBJ2-3	CSGGGTLVDTQYF	TGCAGCGGGGGGGGGACCCTTGTAGATACGCAGTATTTT
few	-	TRBV6-5	TRBJ2-1	CASSYDGADLYNEQFF	TGTGCCAGCAGTTACGATGGAGCGGACCTCTACAATGAGCAGTTCTTC
many	-	TRBV7-9	TRBJ2-1	CASSFVSSSYNEQFF	TGTGCCAGCAGCTTCGTTTCGAGCTCCTACAATGAGCAGTTCTTC
many	-	TRBV5-6	TRBJ2-1	CASSLARNEQFF	TGTGCCAGCAGCTTGGCGAGGAATGAGCAGTTCTTC
few	-	TRBV6-1	TRBJ2-7	CASSEGAGQPYEQYF	TGTGCCAGCAGTGAAGGGGCGGGACAGCCTTACGAGCAGTACTTC
few	TRBD2	TRBV7-8	TRBJ2-3	CASSLSSGSRTDTQYF	TGTGCCAGCAGCTTGAGCAGCGGGAGTAGGACAGATACGCAGTATTTT
-	-	TRBV14	TRBJ2-7	CASSPDAGVYEQYF	TGTGCCAGCAGCCCGGACGCAGGAGTCTACGAGCAGTACTTC
-	-	TRBV7-6	TRBJ2-5	CASSLDAVGQGRTVQETQYF	TGTGCCAGCAGCTTAGACGCCGTGGGTCAGGGGCGGACCGTTCAAGAGACCCAGTACTTC
many	-	TRBV12-3/TRBV12-4	TRBJ2-5	CASSRANQETQYF	TGTGCCAGCAGCAGAGCCAACCAAGAGACCCAGTACTTC
many	-	TRBV7-2	TRBJ2-1	CASSLAGGNEQFF	TGCGCCAGCAGCTTGGCCGGAGGAAATGAGCAGTTCTTC
few	TRBD2	TRBV5-1	TRBJ2-1	CASSPDIAGPFDNEQFF	TGCGCCAGCAGCCCCGATATAGCGGGACCTTTTGATAATGAGCAGTTCTTC
-	-	TRBV4-3	TRBJ2-2	CASSPAGGRNTGELFF	TGCGCCAGCAGCCCAGCGGGCGGGCGGAACACCGGGGAGCTGTTTTTT
few	TRBD1	TRBV15	TRBJ2-3	CATSIAGGDTQYF	TGTGCCACCAGCATAGCAGGGGGAGATACGCAGTATTTT
-	-	TRBV30	TRBJ2-3	CAWSPTSSREEYF	TGTGCCTGGAGTCCCACGTCTAGCCGTGAGGAGTATTTT
few	TRBD1	TRBV20-1	TRBJ1-5	CSATPRDRSLKQPQHF	TGCAGTGCTACCCCACGGGACAGGTCTTTAAAGCAGCCCCAGCATTTT
few	TRBD2	TRBV4-3	TRBJ2-2	CASSQALAGVTGELFF	TGCGCCAGCAGCCAAGCTCTAGCGGGAGTCACCGGGGAGCTGTTTTTT
-	TRBD1	TRBV6-2/TRBV6-3	TRBJ2-5	CASSSGTGMETQYF	TGTGCCAGCAGTTCCGGGACAGGGATGGAGACCCAGTACTTC
once	-	TRBV5-5	TRBJ1-3	CASSLARGPGNTIYF	TGTGCCAGCAGCTTGGCTCGGGGCCCTGGAAACACCATATATTTT
-	-	TRBV27	TRBJ2-5	CASSRGASGLQETQYF	TGTGCCAGCAGTAGGGGGGCTAGCGGACTACAAGAGACCCAGTACTTC
-	TRBD2	TRBV7-3	TRBJ2-7	CASSSHAVAGGIDEQYF	TGTGCCAGCAGCTCCCACGCGGTAGCGGGAGGGATCGACGAGCAGTACTTC